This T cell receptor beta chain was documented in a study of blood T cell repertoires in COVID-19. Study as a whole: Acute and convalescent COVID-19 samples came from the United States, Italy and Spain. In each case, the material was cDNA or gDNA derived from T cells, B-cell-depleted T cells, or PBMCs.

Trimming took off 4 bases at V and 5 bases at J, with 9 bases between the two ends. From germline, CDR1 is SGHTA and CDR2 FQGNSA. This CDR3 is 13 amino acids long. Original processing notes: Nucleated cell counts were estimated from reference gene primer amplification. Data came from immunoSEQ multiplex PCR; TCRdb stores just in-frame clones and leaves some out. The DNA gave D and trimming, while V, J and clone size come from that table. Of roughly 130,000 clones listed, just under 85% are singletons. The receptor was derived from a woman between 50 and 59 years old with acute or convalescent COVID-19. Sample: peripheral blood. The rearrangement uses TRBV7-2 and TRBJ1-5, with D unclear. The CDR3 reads CASSSLVDQPQHF. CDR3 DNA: TGTGCCAGCAGCTCCCTAGTCGATCAGCCCCAGCATTTT.